The source of this T cell receptor beta chain is a study of identifying expanded T cells in peripheral blood. TCRdb's table, derived via immunoSEQ multiplex PCR, lists solely in-frame clones and lacks some. Here the sample spans about 100,000 clones, over 70% being singletons. V dropped 5 bases and J dropped 0; count of bases not matched to a gene: 8. The CDR3 loop spans 16 amino acids. The germline CDR1 and CDR2 sequences are SGHVS and FQNEAQ. Study-level findings and limits: Approximately 1.1 clones differed between technical replicates, versus around 15 and 19 over time.

This clone was observed a few times. Its antigen remains unidentified. Other DNA sequences in the same sample also yield this CDR3. The sequence was obtained from a person aged 18-69 years in good health. The V and J genes are TRBV7-8 and TRBJ2-7, with TRBD2 identical over 9 bases. Sequenced input: blood. The CDR3 DNA follows: TGTGCCAGCAGCAGAGCGGGAGGTCCCAGCTCCTACGAGCAGTACTTC. It codes for CASSRAGGPSSYEQYF.